This TCR beta chain was retrieved from a study of beta chain features in type 1 diabetes. In the study overall: Investigators examined nearly 110,000,000 sorted cells across all samples.

J was trimmed by 4 bases and V by 5 bases; bases with no gene match: 10. CDR1 and CDR2 from the germline V gene are SGHAT and FQNNGV. The CDR3 consists of 17 residues. Study conclusions and caveats: There was no resolution here of whether HLA type influences TCRB rearrangement. Moderate but significant shortening of TCRB CDR3s was recorded in all four CD4+ subsets from Type 1 diabetes patients.

This clone was seen only a few times. Its antigen is currently unknown. Sequencing targeted expressed TCRB transcripts, as all isolated RNA had been reverse transcribed. Some clones are missing from TCRdb's copy, which holds only in-frame ones; the method was immunoSEQ multiplex PCR. Among 400,000 or so clones listed, roughly a tenth were seen once. Based on CD45RO/CCR7/CD25/CD127/CD95/CD27, CD4+ regulatory, stem cell-like memory, naive and central memory cells were sorted. The chain couples TRBV11-2 to TRBJ2-7; TRBD2 aligns across 14 bases. This clonotype originated in a man younger than 45 with type 1 diabetes. Sequenced sample: central memory CD4+ T cells from blood. The CDR3 nucleotides read TGTGCCAGCAGCACAAAGGGCCGACTAGCGGGAGGGTACGAGCAGTACTTC. It is translated as CASSTKGRLAGGYEQYF.